This TCR beta chain originates from a study of blood T cell repertoires in COVID-19 (dated by TCRdb to about 2020). Broadly, across the study: Samples from collaborators originated in the United States, Italy and Spain and spanned both the acute and convalescent phases of COVID-19. The dataset comprised deeply sampled blood TCRbeta repertoires from subjects exposed to, actively infected with, or recovered from COVID-19. The samples were drawn from the first 160 participants of the ongoing ImmuneRACE study and from some 1,300 subjects provided by 6 global collaborators. A de-identified subject ID, COVID-19 status, age in years and sex were almost always included in the sample metadata. The repertoires were released in a freely available public database meant as a resource for research on the immune response to SARS-CoV-2. The prospective study material was composed of cDNA or gDNA derived from T cells, B-cell-depleted T cells, or PBMCs. Where available, HLA class I and class II types were taken from metadata supplied by the sample provider and were not determined by assay-based typing. Overall results and qualifications from the work: How much clinical and demographic metadata was included differed by source and by participant, and the metadata was provided uncurated.

The immunoSEQ Assay, a bias-controlled multiplex PCR, was used to amplify TCRbeta CDR3 regions from genomic DNA. Per the original workflow: The number of nucleated cells in each sample was estimated from the amplification of reference gene primers within the assay. To quantify the absolute abundance of each unique TCRbeta CDR3 rearrangement, sequence reads were collapsed and filtered. For each sample, productive Simpson clonality was calculated as the square root of Simpson's diversity index across productive rearrangements. Imported from immuneACCESS, the table was reduced by TCRdb to in-frame sequences with V and J called. These copies leave out some clones; in studies compared against another copy, an unresolved V gene accounts for under half, and the cause of the remainder is not known. V, J and clone size were drawn from that table, and D and trimming were deduced from the DNA. A total of about 250,000 clones appear in this sample, around 80% of them only once. Roughly 27% of the sample is held by the ten biggest clonotypes.

Cut back by 1 base and 4 bases, the V and J ends lie 10 bases apart. The cysteine opens and the phenylalanine closes a CDR3 of 14 amino acids. The entry retains the CDR3 DNA only, 42 bases that are in frame from base 1. CDR1 and CDR2 are read off the germline V gene as SNHLY and FYNNEI. Collaborating institutions collected whole blood in K2EDTA tubes following their own protocols. For TCRbeta analysis, collaborators shipped samples in one of three forms: frozen whole blood, isolated PBMCs, or DNA extracted from either of those sample types. Note on this clone: The clone's antigen remains unknown. No much larger clone is present one base from it, and per-base qualities are unavailable.

Source material: peripheral blood. The rearranged segments are TRBV2 and TRBJ1-2; D gene: possibly TRBD1, on 5 matching bases. The sequence derives from a man aged 40-49 years with acute or convalescent COVID-19. The sequenced DNA is TGTGCCAGCAGTGAAGGGAGACAGAGCTATGGCTACACCTTC. Its amino acids are CASSEGRQSYGYTF.